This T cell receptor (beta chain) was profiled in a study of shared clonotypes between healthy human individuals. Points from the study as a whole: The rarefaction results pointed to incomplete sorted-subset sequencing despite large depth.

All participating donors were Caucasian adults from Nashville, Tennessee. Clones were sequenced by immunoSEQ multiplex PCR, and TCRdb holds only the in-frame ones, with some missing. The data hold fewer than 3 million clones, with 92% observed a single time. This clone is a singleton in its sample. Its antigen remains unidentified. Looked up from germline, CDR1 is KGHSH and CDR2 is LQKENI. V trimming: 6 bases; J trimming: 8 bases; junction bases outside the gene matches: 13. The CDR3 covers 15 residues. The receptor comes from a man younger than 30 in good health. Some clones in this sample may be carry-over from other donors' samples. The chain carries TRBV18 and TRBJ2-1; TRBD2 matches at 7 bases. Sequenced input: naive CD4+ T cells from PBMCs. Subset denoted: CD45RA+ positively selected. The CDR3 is CASSPGLGRVDEQFF. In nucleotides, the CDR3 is TGTGCCAGCTCTCCCGGACTAGGACGAGTCGATGAGCAGTTCTTC. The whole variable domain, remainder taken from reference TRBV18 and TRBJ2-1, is NAGVMQNPRHLVRRRGQEARLRCSPMKGHSHVYWYRQLPEEGLKFMVYLQKENIIDESGMPKERFSAEFPKEGPSILRIQQVVRGDSAAYFCASSPGLGRVDEQFFGPGTRLTVL.